Listed below are T cell receptor beta chains from one sample, sequenced in a study of T cell responses to AZD1222 COVID-19 vaccine. Measured with immunoSEQ multiplex PCR; TCRdb has only the in-frame clones, and not every one. The repertoire includes roughly 120,000 clones, approximately 86% of them detected once, and more than 10% sits in the top ten. This specimen was peripheral blood, taken on day 0 of MenACWY control vaccination. Every receptor here comes from an adult in good health. Both conserved end residues are part of each CDR3. The D gene is left open where the match is weak. Some rows mark clone size as missing; the rest say once, few, many or name a class of expanded clone.

V	J	size	D	DNA	CDR3
TRBV30	TRBJ2-5	.	.	TGTGCCTGGAGTATGTGGGATGGAGAGACCCAGTACTTC	CAWSMWDGETQYF
TRBV5-5	TRBJ2-1	.	TRBD2	TGTGCCAGCAGCTTGCGACCAGGACTAGCGGGAGGGACCTCCTACAATGAGCAGTTCTTC	CASSLRPGLAGGTSYNEQFF
TRBV24-1	TRBJ2-5	.	.	TGTGCCACCAGTGACCGACCTAGGACTGGCCAAGAGACCCAGTACTTC	CATSDRPRTGQETQYF
TRBV27	TRBJ1-3	.	TRBD1	TGTGCCAGCAGGACAGGGGGCACTGGAAACACCATATATTTT	CASRTGGTGNTIYF
TRBV7-8	TRBJ1-6	few	TRBD1	TGTGCCAGCAGCCCCCGGACAGGGGGCTCCTATAATTCACCCCTCCACTTT	CASSPRTGGSYNSPLHF
TRBV7-2	TRBJ2-7	.	.	TGTGCCAGCAGCGCTACCTACGAGCAGTACTTC	CASSATYEQYF
TRBV6-5	TRBJ1-5	many	.	TGTGCCAGCAGTTCCTCGAACGTTCAGCCCCAGCATTTT	CASSSSNVQPQHF
TRBV10-3	TRBJ1-3	.	.	TGTGCCATCAGTGTGAGGACCAGCTCTGGAAACACCATATATTTT	CAISVRTSSGNTIYF
TRBV24-1	TRBJ2-3	once	.	TGTGCCACCAGTGATTTTGTTACAGGGAGCACAGATACGCAGTATTTT	CATSDFVTGSTDTQYF
TRBV2	TRBJ2-1	.	TRBD2	TGTGCCAGCAGTGAAGTTGCTAGCGGATACAATGAGCAGTTCTTC	CASSEVASGYNEQFF
TRBV19	TRBJ1-1	.	.	TGTGCCAGTAGCGACGGAGGGTACACTGAAGCTTTCTTT	CASSDGGYTEAFF
TRBV2	TRBJ2-1	.	.	TGTCGGTGGGTAACCTACAATGAGCAGTTCTTC	CRWVTYNEQFF
TRBV7-8	TRBJ1-3	.	.	TGTGCCAGCAGCGCCAGGGGTTCTGGAAACACCATATATTTT	CASSARGSGNTIYF
TRBV6-2/TRBV6-3	TRBJ2-7	once	TRBD2	TGTGCCAGCAGTTACCCGGGACTAGATCCCTCCTACGAGCAGTACTTC	CASSYPGLDPSYEQYF
TRBV5-4	TRBJ2-7	.	.	TGTGCCAGCAGCTTGGCAGGGATCTACGAGCAGTACTTC	CASSLAGIYEQYF
TRBV28	TRBJ2-4	once	.	TGTGCCAGCAGTTTAATGAGGTTAGCCAAAAACATTCAGTACTTC	CASSLMRLAKNIQYF
TRBV11-2	TRBJ2-7	.	.	TGTGCCAGCAGCTTACCCCGGACTTCGTTCTACGAGCAGTACTTC	CASSLPRTSFYEQYF
TRBV2	TRBJ2-1	.	.	TGTGCCAGCTCCAGTGGGTGGCGGGGTTCTTACAATGAGCAGTTCTTC	CASSSGWRGSYNEQFF
TRBV28	TRBJ1-2	once	TRBD1	TGTGCCAGCAGCCAGGGGGCGCAAGGCTACACCTTC	CASSQGAQGYTF